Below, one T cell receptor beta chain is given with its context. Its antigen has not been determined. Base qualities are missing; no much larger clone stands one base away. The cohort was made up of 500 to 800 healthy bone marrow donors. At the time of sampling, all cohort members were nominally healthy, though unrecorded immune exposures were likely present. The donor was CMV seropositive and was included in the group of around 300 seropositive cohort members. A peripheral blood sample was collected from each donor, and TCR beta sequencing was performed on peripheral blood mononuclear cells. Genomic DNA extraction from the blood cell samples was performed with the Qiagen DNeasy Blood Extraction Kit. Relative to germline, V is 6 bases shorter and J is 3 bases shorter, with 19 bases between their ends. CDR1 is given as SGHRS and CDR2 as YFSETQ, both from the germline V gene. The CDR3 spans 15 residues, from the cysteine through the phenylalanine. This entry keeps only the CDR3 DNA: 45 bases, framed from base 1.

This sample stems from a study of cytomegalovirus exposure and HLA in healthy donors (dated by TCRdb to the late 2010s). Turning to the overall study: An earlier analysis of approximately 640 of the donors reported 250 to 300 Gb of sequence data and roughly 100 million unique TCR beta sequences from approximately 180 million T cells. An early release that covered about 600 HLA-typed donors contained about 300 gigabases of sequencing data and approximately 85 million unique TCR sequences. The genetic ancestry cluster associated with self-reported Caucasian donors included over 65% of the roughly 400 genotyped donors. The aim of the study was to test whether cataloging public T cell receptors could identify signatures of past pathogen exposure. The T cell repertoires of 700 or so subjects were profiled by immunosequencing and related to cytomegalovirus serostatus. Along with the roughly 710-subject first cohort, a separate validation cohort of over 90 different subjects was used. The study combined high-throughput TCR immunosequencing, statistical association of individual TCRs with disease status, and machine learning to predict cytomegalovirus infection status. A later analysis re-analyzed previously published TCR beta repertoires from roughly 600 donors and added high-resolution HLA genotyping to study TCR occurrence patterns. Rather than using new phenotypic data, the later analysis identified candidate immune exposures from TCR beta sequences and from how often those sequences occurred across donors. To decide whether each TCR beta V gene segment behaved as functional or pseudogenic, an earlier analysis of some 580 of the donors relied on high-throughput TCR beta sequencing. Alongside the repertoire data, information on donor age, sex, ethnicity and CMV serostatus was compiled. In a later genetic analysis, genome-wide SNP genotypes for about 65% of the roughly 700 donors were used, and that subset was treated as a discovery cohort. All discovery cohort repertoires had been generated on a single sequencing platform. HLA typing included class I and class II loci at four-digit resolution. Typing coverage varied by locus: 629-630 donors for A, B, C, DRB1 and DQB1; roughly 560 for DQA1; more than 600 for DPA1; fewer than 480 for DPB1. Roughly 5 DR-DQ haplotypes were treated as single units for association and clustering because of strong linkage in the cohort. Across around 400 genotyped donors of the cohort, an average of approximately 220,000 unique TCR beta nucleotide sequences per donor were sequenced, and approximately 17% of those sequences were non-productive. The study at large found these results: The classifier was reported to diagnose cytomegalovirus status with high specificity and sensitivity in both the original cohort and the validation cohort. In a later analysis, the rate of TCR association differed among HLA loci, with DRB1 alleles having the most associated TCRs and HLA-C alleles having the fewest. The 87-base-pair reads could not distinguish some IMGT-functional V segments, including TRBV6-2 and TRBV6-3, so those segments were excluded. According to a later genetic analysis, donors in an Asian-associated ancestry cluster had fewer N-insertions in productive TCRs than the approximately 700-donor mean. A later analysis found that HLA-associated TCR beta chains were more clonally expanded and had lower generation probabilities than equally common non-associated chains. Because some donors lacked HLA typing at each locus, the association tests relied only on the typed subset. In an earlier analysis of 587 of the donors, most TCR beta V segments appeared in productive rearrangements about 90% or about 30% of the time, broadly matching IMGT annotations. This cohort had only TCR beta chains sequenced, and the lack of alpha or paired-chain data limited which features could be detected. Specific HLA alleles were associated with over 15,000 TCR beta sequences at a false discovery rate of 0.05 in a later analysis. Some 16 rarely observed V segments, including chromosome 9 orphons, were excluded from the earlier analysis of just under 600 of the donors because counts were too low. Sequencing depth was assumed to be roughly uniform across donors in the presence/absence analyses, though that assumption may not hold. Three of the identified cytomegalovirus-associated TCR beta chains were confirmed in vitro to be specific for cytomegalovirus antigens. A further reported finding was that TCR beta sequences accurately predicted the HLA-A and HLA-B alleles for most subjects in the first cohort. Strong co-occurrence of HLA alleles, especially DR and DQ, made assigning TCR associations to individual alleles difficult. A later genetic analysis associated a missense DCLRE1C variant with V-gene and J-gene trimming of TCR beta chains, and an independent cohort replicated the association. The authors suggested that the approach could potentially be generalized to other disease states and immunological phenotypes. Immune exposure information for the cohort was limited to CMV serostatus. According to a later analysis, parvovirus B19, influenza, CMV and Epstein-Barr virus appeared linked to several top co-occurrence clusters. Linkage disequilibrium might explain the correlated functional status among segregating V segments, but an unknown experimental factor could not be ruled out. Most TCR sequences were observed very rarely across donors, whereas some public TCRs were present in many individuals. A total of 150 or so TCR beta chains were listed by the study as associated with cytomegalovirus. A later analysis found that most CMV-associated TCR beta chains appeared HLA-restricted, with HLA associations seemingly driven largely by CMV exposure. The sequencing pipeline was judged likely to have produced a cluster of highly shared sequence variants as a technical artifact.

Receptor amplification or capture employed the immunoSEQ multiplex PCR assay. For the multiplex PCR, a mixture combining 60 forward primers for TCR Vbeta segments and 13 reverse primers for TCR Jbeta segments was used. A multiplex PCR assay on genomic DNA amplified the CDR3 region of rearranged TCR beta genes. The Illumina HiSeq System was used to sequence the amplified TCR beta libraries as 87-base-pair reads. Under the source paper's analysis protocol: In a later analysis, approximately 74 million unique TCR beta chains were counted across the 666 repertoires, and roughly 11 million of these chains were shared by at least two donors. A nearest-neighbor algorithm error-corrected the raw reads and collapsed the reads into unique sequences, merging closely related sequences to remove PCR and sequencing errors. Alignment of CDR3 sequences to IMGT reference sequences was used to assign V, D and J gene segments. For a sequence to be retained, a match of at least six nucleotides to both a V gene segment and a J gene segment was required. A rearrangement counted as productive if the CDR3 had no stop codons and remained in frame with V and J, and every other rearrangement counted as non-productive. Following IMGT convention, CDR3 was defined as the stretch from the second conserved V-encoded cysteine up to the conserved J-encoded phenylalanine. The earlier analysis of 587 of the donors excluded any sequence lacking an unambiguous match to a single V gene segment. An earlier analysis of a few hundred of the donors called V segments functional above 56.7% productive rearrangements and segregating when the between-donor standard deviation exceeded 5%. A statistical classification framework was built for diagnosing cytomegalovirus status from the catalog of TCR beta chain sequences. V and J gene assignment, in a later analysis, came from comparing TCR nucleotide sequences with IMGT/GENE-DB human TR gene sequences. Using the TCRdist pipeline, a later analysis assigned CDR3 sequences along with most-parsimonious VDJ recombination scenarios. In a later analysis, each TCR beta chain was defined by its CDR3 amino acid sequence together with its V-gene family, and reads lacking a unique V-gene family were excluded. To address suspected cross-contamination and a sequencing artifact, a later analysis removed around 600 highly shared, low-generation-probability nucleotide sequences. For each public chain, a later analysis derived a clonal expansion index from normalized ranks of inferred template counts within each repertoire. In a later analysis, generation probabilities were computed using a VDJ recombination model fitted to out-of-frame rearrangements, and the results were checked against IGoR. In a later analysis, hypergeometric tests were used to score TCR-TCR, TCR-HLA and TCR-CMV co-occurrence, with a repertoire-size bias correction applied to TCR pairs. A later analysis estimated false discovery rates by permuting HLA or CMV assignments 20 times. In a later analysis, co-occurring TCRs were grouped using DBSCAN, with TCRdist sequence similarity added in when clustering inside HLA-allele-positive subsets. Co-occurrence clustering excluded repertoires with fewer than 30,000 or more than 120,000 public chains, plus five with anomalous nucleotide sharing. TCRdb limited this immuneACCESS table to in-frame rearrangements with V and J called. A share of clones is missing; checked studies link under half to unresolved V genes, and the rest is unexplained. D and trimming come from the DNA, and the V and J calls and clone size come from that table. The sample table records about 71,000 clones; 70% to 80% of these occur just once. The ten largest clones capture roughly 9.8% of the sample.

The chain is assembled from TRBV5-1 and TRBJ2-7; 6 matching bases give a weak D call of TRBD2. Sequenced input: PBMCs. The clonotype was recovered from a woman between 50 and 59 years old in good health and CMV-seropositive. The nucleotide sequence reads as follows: TGCGCCAGCATCCCCGGACAATCCGGGGGCTACGAGCAGTACTTC. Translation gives CASIPGQSGGYEQYF.